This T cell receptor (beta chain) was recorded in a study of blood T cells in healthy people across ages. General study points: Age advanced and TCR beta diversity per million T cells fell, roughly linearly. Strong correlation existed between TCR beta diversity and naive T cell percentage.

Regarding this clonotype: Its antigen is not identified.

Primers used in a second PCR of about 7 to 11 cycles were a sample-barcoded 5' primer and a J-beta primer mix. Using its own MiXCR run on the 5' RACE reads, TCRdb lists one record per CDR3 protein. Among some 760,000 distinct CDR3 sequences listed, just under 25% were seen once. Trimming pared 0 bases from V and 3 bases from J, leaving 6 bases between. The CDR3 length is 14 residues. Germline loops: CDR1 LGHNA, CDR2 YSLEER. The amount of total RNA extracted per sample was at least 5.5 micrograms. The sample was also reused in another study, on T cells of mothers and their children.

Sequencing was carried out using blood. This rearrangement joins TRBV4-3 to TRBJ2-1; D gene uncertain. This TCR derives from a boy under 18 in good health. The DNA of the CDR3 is TGCGCCAGCAGCCAAGAAGGCAACTACAATGAGCAGTTCTTC. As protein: CASSQEGNYNEQFF.